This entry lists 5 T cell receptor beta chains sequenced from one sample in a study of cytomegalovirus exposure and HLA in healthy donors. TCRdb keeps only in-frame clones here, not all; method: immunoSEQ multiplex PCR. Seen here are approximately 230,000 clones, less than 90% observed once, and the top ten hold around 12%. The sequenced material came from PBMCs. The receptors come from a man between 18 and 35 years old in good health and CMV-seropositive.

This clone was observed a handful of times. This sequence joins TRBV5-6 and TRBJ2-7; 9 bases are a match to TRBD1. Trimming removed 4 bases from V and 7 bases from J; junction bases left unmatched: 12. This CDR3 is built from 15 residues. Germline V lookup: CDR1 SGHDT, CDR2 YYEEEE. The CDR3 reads CASSRPGQGLEEQYF. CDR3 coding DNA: TGTGCCAGCAGCCGGCCGGGACAGGGTCTAGAGGAGCAGTACTTC.

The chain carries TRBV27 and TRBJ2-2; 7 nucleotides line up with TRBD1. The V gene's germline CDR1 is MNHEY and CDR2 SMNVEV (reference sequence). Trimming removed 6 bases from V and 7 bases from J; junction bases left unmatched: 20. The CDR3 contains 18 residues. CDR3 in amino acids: CASRITGAKPFTSGELFF. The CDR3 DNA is TGTGCCAGCAGGATCACAGGGGCCAAGCCCTTCACAAGCGGGGAGCTGTTTTTT.

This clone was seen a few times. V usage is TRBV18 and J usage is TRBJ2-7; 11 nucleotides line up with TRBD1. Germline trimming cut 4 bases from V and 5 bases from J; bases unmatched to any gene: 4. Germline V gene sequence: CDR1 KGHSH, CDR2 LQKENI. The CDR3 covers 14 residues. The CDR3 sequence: CASSLGQGAHEQYF. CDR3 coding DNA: TGTGCCAGCTCACTCGGACAGGGGGCGCACGAGCAGTACTTC.

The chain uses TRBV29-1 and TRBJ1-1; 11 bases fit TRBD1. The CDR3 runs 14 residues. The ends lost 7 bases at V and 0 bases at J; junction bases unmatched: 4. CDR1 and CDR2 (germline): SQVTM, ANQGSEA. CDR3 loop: CSGQDRGLNTEAFF. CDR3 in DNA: TGCAGCGGTCAGGACAGGGGGCTGAACACTGAAGCTTTCTTT.

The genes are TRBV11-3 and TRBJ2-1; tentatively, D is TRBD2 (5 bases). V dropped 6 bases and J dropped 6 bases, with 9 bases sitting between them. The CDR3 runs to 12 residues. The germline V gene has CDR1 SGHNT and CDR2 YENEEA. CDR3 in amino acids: CASSLGVNEQFF. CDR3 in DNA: TGTGCCAGCAGTCTGGGAGTCAATGAGCAGTTCTTC.